This TCR beta chain was captured in a study of blood T cell repertoires in COVID-19. Using immunoSEQ multiplex PCR, the repertoire was profiled, and TCRdb retains in-frame clones only, with some absent. The table includes about 200,000 clones, 75% to 90% detected once. This CDR3 is 13 amino acids long. Germline V gene sequence: CDR1 LGHDT, CDR2 YNNKEL (reference sequence). V lost 4 bases and J lost 11, with 17 bases in between. Sequencing input: peripheral blood. The chain recombines TRBV3-1 (or the pseudogene TRBV3-2) with TRBJ1-1; no clear D. The TCR comes from a man aged 35-49 years with acute or convalescent COVID-19. The CDR3 DNA sequence: TGTGCCAGCAGCCTCGGGCCCCTTGGGGAGGCTTTCTTT. Translating gives CASSLGPLGEAFF.